This T cell receptor beta chain came from a study of beta chain features in type 1 diabetes. Whole-study results and caveats: People with Type 1 diabetes carried modestly yet significantly shorter TCRB CDR3s in all four CD4+ subsets.

CDR3 length equals 13 residues. V shed 3 bases and J shed 5 bases, with 9 bases lying between them. Per the germline V gene, CDR1 is SEHNR and CDR2 is FQNEAQ (reference sequence). Expressed TCRB transcripts were sequenced because the entire RNA isolate underwent reverse transcription. Some clones are missing from TCRdb's copy, which holds only in-frame ones; the method was immunoSEQ multiplex PCR. Found here are roughly 50,000 clones, roughly two fifths of them singletons; the top ten hold 1.4%. This clone was recorded a few times. Its target is not known. This TCR came from a man aged 30-40 years with type 1 diabetes. Material: Tregs from blood. This chain uses TRBV7-9 with TRBJ2-3; D is uncertain. The CDR3 DNA is TGTGCCAGCAGCTTGACTCAACAAGATACGCAGTATTTT. Encoded protein: CASSLTQQDTQYF.